This T cell receptor beta chain was captured in a study of CD8 T cells in Susac syndrome. RNA, at about 0.45 to 1 ug, was reverse transcribed with random hexamers. Amplification of TCR beta CDR3 by immunoSEQ multiplex PCR spanned 54 Vbeta and 13 Jbeta. One entry per CDR3 protein results from TCRdb running MiXCR on the immunoSEQ multiplex PCR reads. The sample includes approximately 230,000 distinct CDR3 sequences, about 93% seen only once; the top ten take 0.065% to 0.08%. There are 14 residues in the CDR3. From germline, CDR1 is MNHNY and CDR2 SVGAGI (reference sequence). Trimming pared 3 bases from V and 2 bases from J, leaving 9 bases between. The CD8+ and CD4+ T cells were isolated magnetically using a negative isolation approach, whereas the TEMRA cells were enriched by FACS.

The TCR comes from a human donor with multiple sclerosis. Sequencing was performed on CD4+ T cells from PBMCs. V usage is TRBV6-6 and J usage is TRBJ2-3; D gene unclear. The CDR3 loop reads CASSYSLFTDTQYF. CDR3 sequence (DNA): TGTGCCAGCAGTTATTCGTTGTTCACAGATACGCAGTATTTT.